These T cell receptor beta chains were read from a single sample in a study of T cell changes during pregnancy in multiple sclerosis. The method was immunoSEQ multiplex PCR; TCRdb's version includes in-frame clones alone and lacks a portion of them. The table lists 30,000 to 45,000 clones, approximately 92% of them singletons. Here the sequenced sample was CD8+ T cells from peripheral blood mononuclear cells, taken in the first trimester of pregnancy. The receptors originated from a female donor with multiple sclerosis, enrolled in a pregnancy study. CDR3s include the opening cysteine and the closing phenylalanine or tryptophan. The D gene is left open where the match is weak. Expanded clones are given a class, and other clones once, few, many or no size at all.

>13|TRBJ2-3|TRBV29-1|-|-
CSAVQSSTDTQYF
TGCAGCGCCGTGCAGTCTAGCACAGATACGCAGTATTTT
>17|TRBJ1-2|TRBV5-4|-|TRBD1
CASSPDPGTASNYGYTF
TGTGCCAGCAGCCCAGATCCCGGGACAGCTTCTAACTATGGCTACACCTTC
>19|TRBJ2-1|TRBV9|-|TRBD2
CASSVDVTSGGRGYNEQFF
TGTGCCAGCAGCGTAGATGTGACTAGCGGGGGGAGGGGTTACAATGAGCAGTTCTTC
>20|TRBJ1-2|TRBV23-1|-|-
CASSPAGATLSASANYGYTF
TGCGCCAGCAGTCCTGCAGGGGCCACCCTCTCAGCCTCTGCTAACTATGGCTACACCTTC
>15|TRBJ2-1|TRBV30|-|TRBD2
CACRAGGGSYNEQFF
TGTGCCTGTCGAGCGGGGGGGGGCTCCTACAATGAGCAGTTCTTC
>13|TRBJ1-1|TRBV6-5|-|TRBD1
CASSPGGGTEAFF
TGTGCCAGCAGCCCAGGGGGAGGCACTGAAGCTTTCTTT
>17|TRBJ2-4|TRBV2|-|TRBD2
CASSEDSGGVAKNIQYF
TGTGCCAGCAGTGAAGACAGCGGGGGGGTAGCCAAAAACATTCAGTACTTC
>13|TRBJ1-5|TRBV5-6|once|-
CASSSSSNQPQHF
TGTGCCAGCAGCTCCAGTAGCAATCAGCCCCAGCATTTT
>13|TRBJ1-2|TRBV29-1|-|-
CSVPPSIDYGYTF
TGCAGCGTTCCACCCTCCATAGACTATGGCTACACCTTC
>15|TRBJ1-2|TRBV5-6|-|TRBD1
CASSQDRALNYGYTF
TGTGCCAGCAGCCAGGACAGGGCCCTTAACTATGGCTACACCTTC
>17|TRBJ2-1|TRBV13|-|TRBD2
CASSVGLAGPSENEQFF
TGTGCCAGCAGCGTGGGACTAGCGGGGCCCTCGGAAAATGAGCAGTTCTTC
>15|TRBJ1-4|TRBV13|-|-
CASSGQTDPNEKLFF
TGTGCCAGCAGTGGGCAGACGGATCCTAATGAAAAACTGTTTTTT
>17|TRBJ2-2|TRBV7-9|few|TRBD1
CASSLVRDRVNTGELFF
TGTGCCAGCAGCTTAGTCCGGGACAGGGTGAACACCGGGGAGCTGTTTTTT
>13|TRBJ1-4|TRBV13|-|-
CASSSRQREKLFF
TGTGCCAGCAGCTCAAGACAAAGGGAAAAACTGTTTTTT
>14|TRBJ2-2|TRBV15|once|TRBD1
CATSRGQGGGELFF
TGTGCCACCAGCAGGGGACAGGGCGGCGGGGAGCTGTTTTTT
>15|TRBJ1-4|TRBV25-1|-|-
CASSAEVAANEKLFF
TGTGCCAGCAGTGCCGAGGTCGCAGCTAATGAAAAACTGTTTTTT
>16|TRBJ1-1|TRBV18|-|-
CASSPGSGHMNTEAFF
TGTGCCAGCTCACCTGGCTCGGGACACATGAACACTGAAGCTTTCTTT
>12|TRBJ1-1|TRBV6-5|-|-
CATGVDNTEAFF
TGTGCCACCGGGGTGGACAACACTGAAGCTTTCTTT
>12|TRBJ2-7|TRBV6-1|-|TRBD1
CASLDRGYEQYF
TGTGCCAGCCTGGACAGGGGCTACGAGCAGTACTTC
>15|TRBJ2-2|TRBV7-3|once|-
CASSASGQNTGELFF
TGTGCCAGCAGCGCCTCGGGTCAGAACACCGGGGAGCTGTTTTTT
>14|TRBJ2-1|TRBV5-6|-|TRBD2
CASTEETPGGEQFF
TGTGCCAGCACCGAAGAGACCCCGGGAGGTGAGCAGTTCTTC
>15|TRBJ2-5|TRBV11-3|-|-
CASSLRDGLGETQYF
TGTGCCAGCAGCCTCAGGGATGGCCTAGGAGAGACCCAGTACTTC
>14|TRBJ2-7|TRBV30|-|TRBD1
CAWGTEDRVWEQYF
TGTGCCTGGGGGACCGAGGACAGGGTTTGGGAGCAGTACTTC
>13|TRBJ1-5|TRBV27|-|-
CASSPTGYQPQHF
TGTGCCAGCAGTCCAACAGGGTACCAGCCCCAGCATTTT